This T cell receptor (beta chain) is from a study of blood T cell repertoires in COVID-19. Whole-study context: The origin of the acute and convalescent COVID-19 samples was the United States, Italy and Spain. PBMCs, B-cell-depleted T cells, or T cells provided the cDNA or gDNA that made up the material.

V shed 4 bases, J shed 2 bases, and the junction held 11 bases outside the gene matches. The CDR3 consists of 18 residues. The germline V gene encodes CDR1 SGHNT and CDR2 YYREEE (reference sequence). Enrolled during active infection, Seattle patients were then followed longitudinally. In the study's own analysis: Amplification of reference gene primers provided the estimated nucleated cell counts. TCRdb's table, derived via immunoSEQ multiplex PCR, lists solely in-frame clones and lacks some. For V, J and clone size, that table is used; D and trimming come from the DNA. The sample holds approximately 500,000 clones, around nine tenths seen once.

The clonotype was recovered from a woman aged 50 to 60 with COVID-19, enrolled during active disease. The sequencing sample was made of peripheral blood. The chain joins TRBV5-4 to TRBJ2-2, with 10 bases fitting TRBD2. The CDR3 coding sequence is TGTGCCAGCAGCCCCCGGCTAGCGGGGGCCCTAAACACCGGGGAGCTGTTTTTT. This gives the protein CASSPRLAGALNTGELFF. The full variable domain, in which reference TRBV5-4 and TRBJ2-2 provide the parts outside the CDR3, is ETGVTQSPTHLIKTRGQQVTLRCSSQSGHNTVSWYQQALGQGPQFIFQYYREEENGRGNFPPRFSGLQFPNYSSELNVNALELDDSALYLCASSPRLAGALNTGELFFGEGSRLTVL.